A selection of T cell receptor beta chains follows, all from one sample in a study of PD-1 blockade in mismatch repair-deficient tumors. Profiling relied on immunoSEQ multiplex PCR, and the TCRdb table lists in-frame clones only, not all of them. The repertoire consists of tens of thousands of clones, with 78% occurring once and the leading ten covering over 3%. Specimen: peripheral blood, collected 4 weeks after starting pembrolizumab. The receptors derive from an adult with mismatch repair-deficient cancer. Both conserved end residues are part of each CDR3. D genes are given only for firm matches. Clone size is not always given. Where it is, it says once, few, many or a class for expanded clones.

V gene,J gene,clone size,D gene,CDR3 protein,CDR3 DNA
TRBV2,TRBJ1-5,once,TRBD1,CASSLTGGDSNQPQHF,TGTGCCAGCAGTTTGACAGGGGGGGATAGCAATCAGCCCCAGCATTTT
TRBV11-3,TRBJ2-3,-,TRBD2,CASSPGLATDTQYF,TGTGCCAGCAGCCCCGGACTAGCCACAGATACGCAGTATTTT
TRBV30,TRBJ1-2,-,TRBD1,CAWKQQGALGYTF,TGTGCCTGGAAACAACAGGGGGCCCTTGGCTACACCTTC
TRBV7-3,TRBJ2-7,once,TRBD2,CASSLAGGGSHEQYF,TGTGCCAGCAGCTTAGCGGGAGGTGGTTCCCACGAGCAGTACTTC
TRBV4-3,TRBJ1-2,-,-,CASSQGVGGSGYTF,TGCGCCAGCAGCCAAGGAGTGGGGGGGAGCGGCTACACCTTC
TRBV28,TRBJ2-7,-,TRBD1,CASNPGTASYEQYF,TGTGCCAGCAACCCAGGGACAGCATCCTACGAGCAGTACTTC
TRBV11-3,TRBJ2-1,-,TRBD2,CASSLGGRSNEQFF,TGTGCCAGCAGCTTGGGAGGGCGCAGCAATGAGCAGTTCTTC
TRBV15,TRBJ1-1,few,-,CATKISQQNQAFF,TGTGCCACCAAGATTAGTCAACAGAACCAAGCTTTCTTT
TRBV5-1,TRBJ1-1,-,-,CASSQQTGSTEAFF,TGCGCCAGCAGCCAACAAACAGGGTCCACTGAAGCTTTCTTT
TRBV6-5,TRBJ1-1,-,-,CASSSMNTEAFF,TGTGCCAGCAGTTCCATGAACACTGAAGCTTTCTTT
TRBV9,TRBJ2-3,medium-sized,TRBD1,CASSATGTDTDTQYF,TGTGCCAGCAGCGCCACCGGGACAGACACAGATACGCAGTATTTT
TRBV25-1,TRBJ2-1,-,-,CASSVVDEQFF,TGTGCCAGCAGTGTCGTGGATGAGCAGTTCTTC
TRBV7-2,TRBJ2-3,-,-,CASSPRTVLTDTQYF,TGTGCCAGCAGCCCGAGGACAGTTTTAACAGATACGCAGTATTTT
TRBV18,TRBJ2-7,-,-,CASSLKSTYSYEQYF,TGTGCCAGCTCACTAAAGTCCACGTACTCCTACGAGCAGTACTTC
TRBV7-3,TRBJ2-2,few,-,CASSLTMGKANTGELFF,TGTGCCAGCAGCTTAACGATGGGTAAAGCGAACACCGGGGAGCTGTTTTTT
TRBV9,TRBJ1-2,-,-,CASSPPGGREGYGYTF,TGTGCCAGCAGTCCCCCTGGTGGCAGGGAGGGATATGGCTACACCTTC
TRBV7-2,TRBJ2-1,-,-,CASSSGHPSYNEQFF,TGTGCCAGCAGCTCTGGACACCCGTCCTACAATGAGCAGTTCTTC
TRBV7-2,TRBJ1-2,-,-,CASTPALANYGYTF,TGTGCCAGCACCCCAGCGTTAGCTAACTATGGCTACACCTTC
TRBV6-1,TRBJ2-1,-,TRBD2,CASSSTSGPISEQFF,TGTGCCAGCAGTTCGACTAGCGGGCCTATCTCTGAGCAGTTCTTC
TRBV28,TRBJ2-3,-,-,CASSSFKRGADTQYF,TGTGCCAGCAGCTCATTCAAGAGGGGGGCAGATACGCAGTATTTT
TRBV21-1,TRBJ2-1,-,-,CASSKSSGGRPYNEQFF,TGTGCCAGCAGCAAGTCTTCGGGGGGAAGGCCCTACAATGAGCAGTTCTTC
TRBV2,TRBJ2-1,-,TRBD2,CASRDPGLANNEQFF,TGTGCCAGCAGAGACCCGGGACTAGCGAACAATGAGCAGTTCTTC
TRBV7-9,TRBJ2-1,-,TRBD2,CASSLGLAGLLNNEQFF,TGTGCCAGCAGCTTAGGGCTAGCGGGACTCTTAAACAATGAGCAGTTCTTC
TRBV11-2,TRBJ2-7,once,-,CASSLVNSWLEQYF,TGTGCCAGCAGCTTAGTTAACAGTTGGCTCGAGCAGTACTTC
TRBV7-3,TRBJ2-7,-,TRBD1,CASSLSPGTGNEQYF,TGTGCCAGCAGCTTATCCCCGGGGACAGGAAACGAGCAGTACTTC
TRBV6-5,TRBJ2-1,-,TRBD2,CASSAPSGSYNEQFF,TGTGCCAGCAGTGCGCCTAGCGGCTCCTACAATGAGCAGTTCTTC
TRBV6-1,TRBJ2-1,-,-,CASASTSWNEQFF,TGTGCCAGCGCTTCTACATCATGGAATGAGCAGTTCTTC
TRBV11-2,TRBJ2-1,once,TRBD1,CASSRGDRGRRDEQFF,TGTGCCAGCAGCCGGGGGGACAGGGGAAGGAGGGATGAGCAGTTCTTC
TRBV10-3,TRBJ1-2,-,-,CAISAEPNYGYTF,TGTGCCATCAGTGCGGAACCGAACTATGGCTACACCTTC
TRBV5-1,TRBJ2-3,-,TRBD1,CASSPGQGRTDTQYF,TGCGCCAGCAGCCCAGGACAGGGGCGGACAGATACGCAGTATTTT
TRBV29-1,TRBJ1-1,once,-,CSVEDPEGRVFSEAFF,TGCAGCGTTGAAGATCCCGAAGGCAGGGTTTTTTCTGAAGCTTTCTTT
TRBV7-9,TRBJ2-5,once,TRBD2,CASRVAGEIETQYF,TGTGCCAGCAGGGTAGCGGGAGAAATCGAGACCCAGTACTTC